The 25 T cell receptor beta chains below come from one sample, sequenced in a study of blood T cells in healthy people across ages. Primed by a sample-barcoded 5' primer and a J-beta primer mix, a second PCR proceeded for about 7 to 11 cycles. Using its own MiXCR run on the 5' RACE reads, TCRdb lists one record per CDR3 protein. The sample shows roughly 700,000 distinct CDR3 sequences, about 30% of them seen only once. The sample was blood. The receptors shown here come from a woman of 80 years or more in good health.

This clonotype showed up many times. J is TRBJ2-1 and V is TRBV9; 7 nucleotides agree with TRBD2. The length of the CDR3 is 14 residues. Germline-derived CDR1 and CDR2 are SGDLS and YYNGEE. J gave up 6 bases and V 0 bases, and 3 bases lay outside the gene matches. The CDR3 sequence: CASSVASGGNEQFF. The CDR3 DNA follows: TGTGCCAGCAGCGTAGCTAGCGGAGGCAATGAGCAGTTCTTC. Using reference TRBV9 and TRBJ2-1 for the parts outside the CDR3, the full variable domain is DSGVTQTPKHLITATGQRVTLRCSPRSGDLSVYWYQQSLDQGLQFLIQYYNGEERAKGNILERFSAQQFPDLHSELNLSSLELGDSALYFCASSVASGGNEQFFGPGTRLTVL.

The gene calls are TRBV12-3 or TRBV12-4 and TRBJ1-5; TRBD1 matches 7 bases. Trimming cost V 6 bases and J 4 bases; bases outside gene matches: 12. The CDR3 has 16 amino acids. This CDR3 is CASSRTTGLGNQPQHF. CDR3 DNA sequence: TGTGCCAGCAGCCGGACGACAGGGTTAGGGAATCAGCCCCAGCATTTT.

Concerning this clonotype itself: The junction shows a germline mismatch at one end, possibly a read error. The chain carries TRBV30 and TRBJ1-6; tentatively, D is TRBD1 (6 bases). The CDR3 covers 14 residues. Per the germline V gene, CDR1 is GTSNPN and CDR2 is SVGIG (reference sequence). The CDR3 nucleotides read TGTGCCTGGAGTCTCCGGACAGAAGGATCACCCCCCCACTTT. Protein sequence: CAWSLRTEGSPPHF.

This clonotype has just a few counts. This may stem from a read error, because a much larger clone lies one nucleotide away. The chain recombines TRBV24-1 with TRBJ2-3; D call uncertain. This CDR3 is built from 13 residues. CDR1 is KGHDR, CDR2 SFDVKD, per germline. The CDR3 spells CATRDSLKDTQYF. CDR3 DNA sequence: TGTGCCACCAGGGATTCCCTCAAAGATACGCAGTATTTT.

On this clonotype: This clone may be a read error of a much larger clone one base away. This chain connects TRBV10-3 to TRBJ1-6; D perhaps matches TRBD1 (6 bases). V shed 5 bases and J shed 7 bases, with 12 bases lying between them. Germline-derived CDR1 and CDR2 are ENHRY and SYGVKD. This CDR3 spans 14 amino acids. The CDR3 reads CAISIQGGNSPLHF. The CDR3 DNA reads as TGTGCCATCAGTATACAGGGCGGAAATTCACCCCTCCACTTT.

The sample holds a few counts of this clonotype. CDR3 residues: CASSIRQRGGSDTQYF. DNA for the CDR3: TGTGCCAGTAGTATTCGCCAGCGGGGGGGATCAGATACGCAGTATTTT. The V and J genes are TRBV19 and TRBJ2-3; TRBD2 matches at 10 bases. The CDR3 is 16 amino acids. Trimming took 3 bases from V and 4 from J; bases not matched to a gene: 7. Germline assignment: CDR1 LNHDA and CDR2 SQIVND (reference sequence).

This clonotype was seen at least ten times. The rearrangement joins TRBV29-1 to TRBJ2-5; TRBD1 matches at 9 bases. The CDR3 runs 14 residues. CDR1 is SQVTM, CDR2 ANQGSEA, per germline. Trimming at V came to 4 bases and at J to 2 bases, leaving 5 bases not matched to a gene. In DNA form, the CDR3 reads TGCAGCGTTGCCTCAGGACAGGGGCAAGAGACCCAGTACTTC. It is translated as CSVASGQGQETQYF.

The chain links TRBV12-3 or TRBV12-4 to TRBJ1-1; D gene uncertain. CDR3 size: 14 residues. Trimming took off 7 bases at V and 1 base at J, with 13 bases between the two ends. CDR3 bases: TGTGCCAGCAAGTTCGGAGACCAGAACACTGAAGCTTTCTTT. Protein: CASKFGDQNTEAFF.

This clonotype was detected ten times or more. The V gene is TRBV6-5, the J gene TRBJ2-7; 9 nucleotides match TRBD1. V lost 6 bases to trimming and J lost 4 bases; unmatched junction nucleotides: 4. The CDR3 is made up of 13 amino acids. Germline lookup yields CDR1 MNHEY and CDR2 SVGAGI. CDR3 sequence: CASRAGTGYEQYF. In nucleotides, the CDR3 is TGTGCCAGCAGAGCCGGGACAGGGTACGAGCAGTACTTC.

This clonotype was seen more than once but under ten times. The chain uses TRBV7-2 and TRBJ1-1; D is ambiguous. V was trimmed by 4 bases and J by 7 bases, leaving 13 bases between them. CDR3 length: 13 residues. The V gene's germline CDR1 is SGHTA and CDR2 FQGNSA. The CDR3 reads CASSSTQAVEAFF. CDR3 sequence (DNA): TGTGCCAGCAGCTCTACTCAGGCGGTTGAAGCTTTCTTT.

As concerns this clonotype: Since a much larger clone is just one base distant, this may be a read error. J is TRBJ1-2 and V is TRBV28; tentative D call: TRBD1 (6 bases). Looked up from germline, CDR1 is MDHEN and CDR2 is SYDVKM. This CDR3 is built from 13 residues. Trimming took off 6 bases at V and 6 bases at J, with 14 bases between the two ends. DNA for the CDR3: TGTGCCAGCAGGCCCCTAGAGGGGGATGGCTACACCTTC. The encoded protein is CASRPLEGDGYTF.

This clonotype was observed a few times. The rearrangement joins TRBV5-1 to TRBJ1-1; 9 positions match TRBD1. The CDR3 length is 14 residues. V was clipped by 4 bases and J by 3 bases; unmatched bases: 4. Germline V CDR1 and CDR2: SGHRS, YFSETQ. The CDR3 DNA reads TGCGCCAGCAGCGCGGACAGGGGCGACACTGAAGCTTTCTTT. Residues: CASSADRGDTEAFF.

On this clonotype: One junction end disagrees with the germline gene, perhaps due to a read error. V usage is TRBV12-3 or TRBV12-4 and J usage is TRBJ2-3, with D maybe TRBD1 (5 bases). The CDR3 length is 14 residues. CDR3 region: CASSLGVTADAQYF. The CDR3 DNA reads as TGTGCCAGCAGTTTAGGAGTGACAGCAGATGCGCAGTATTTT.

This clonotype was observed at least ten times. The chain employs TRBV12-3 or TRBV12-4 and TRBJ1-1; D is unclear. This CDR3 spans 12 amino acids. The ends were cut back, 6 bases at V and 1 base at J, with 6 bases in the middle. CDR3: CASRLENTEAFF. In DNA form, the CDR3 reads TGTGCCAGCAGACTGGAGAACACTGAAGCTTTCTTT.

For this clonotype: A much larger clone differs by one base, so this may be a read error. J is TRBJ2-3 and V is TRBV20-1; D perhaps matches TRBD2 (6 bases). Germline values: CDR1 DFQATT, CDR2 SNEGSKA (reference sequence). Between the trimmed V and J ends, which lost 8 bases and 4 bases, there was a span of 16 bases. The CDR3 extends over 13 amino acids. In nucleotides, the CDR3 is TGCAGTACTATGGCAGGAGGGGCAGATACGCAGTATTTT. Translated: CSTMAGGADTQYF.

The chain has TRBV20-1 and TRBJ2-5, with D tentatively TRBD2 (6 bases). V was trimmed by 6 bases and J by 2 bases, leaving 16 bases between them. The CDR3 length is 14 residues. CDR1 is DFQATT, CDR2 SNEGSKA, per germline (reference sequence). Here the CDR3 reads CSALRSGAQETQYF. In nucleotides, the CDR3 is TGCAGTGCCCTCAGATCGGGAGCTCAAGAGACCCAGTACTTC.

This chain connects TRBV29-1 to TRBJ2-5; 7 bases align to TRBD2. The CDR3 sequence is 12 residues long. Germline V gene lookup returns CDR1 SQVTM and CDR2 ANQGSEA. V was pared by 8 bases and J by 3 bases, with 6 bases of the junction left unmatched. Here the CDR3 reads CSTWGGEETQYF. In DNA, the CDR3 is TGCAGCACGTGGGGGGGGGAAGAGACCCAGTACTTC.

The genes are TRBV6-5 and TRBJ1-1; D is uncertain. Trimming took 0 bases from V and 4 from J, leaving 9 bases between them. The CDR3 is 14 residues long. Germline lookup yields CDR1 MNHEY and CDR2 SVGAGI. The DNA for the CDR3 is TGTGCCAGCAGTTACTCCTCCCGGGGCACTGAAGCTTTCTTT. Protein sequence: CASSYSSRGTEAFF.

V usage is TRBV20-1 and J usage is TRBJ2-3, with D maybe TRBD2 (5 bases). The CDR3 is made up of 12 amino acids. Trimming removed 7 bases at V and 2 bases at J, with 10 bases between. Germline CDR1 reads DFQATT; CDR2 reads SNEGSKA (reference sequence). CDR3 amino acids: CSGEGYTDTQYF. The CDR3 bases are TGCAGTGGAGAGGGCTACACAGATACGCAGTATTTT.

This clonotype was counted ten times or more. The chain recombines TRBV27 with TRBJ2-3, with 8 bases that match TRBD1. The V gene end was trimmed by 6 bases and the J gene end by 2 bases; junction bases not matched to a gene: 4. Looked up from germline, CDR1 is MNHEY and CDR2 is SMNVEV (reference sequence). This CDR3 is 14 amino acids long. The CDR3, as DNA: TGTGCCAGCAGCACGGACAGGGTCACAGATACGCAGTATTTT. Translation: CASSTDRVTDTQYF.

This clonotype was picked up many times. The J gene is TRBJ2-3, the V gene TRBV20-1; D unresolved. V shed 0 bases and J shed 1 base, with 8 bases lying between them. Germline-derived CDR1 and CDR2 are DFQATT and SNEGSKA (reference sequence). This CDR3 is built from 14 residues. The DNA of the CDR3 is TGCAGTGCTAGAGAACTGGGTCGCACAGATACGCAGTATTTT. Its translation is CSARELGRTDTQYF.

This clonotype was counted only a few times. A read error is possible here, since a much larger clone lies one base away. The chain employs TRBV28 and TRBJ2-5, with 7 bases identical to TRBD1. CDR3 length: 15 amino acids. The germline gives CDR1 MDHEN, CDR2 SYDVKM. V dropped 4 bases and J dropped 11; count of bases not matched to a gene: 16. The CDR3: CASSSLRGSVNEQYF. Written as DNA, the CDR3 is TGTGCCAGCAGTTCCCTCAGGGGGTCCGTGAATGAGCAGTACTTC.

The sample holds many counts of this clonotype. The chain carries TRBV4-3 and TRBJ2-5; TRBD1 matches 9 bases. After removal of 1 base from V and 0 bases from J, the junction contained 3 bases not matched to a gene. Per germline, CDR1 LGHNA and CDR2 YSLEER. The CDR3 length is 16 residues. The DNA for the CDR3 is TGCGCCAGCAGCCAAGTGGGACAGGGTCACCAAGAGACCCAGTACTTC. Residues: CASSQVGQGHQETQYF.

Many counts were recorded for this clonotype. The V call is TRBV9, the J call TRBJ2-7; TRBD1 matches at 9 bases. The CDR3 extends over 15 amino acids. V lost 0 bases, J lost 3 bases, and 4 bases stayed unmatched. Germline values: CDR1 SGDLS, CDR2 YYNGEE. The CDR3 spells CASSVAWTGDYEQYF. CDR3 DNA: TGTGCCAGCAGCGTAGCCTGGACAGGGGACTACGAGCAGTACTTC.

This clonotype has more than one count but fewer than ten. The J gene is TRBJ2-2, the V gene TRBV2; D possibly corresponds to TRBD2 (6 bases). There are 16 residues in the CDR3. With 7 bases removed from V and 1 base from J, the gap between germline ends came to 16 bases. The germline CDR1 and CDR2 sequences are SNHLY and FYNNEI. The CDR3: CASKGPLALNTGELFF. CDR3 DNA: TGTGCCAGCAAGGGACCTCTAGCGCTGAACACCGGGGAGCTGTTTTTT.